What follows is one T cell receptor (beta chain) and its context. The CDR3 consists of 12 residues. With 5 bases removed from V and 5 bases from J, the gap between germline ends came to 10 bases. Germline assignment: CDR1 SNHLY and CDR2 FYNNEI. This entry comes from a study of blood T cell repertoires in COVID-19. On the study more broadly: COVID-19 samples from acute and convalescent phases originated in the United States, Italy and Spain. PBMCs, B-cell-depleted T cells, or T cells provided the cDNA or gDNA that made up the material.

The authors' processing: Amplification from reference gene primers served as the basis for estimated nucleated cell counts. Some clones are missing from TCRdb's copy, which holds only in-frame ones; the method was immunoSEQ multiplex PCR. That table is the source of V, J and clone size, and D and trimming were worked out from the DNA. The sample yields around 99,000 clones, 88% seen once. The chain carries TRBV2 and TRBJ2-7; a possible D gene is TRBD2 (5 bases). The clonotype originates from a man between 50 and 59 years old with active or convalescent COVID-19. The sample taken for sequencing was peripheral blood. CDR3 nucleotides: TGTGCCAGCAGTACTGGGAGTGACGAGCAGTACTTC. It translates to CASSTGSDEQYF.